This TCR beta chain was sequenced for a study of blood T cell repertoires in COVID-19. Study context: COVID-19 samples from acute and convalescent phases originated in the United States, Italy and Spain. From T cells, B-cell-depleted T cells, or PBMCs came the material, which was cDNA or gDNA.

Clinical history reported by participants formed the basis on which cohorts were assigned. Original processing methods: Estimation of nucleated cell counts was performed using reference gene primer amplification. Produced via immunoSEQ multiplex PCR; TCRdb's table is partial and in-frame only. V and J calls and clone size are those listed in that table; D and trimming were worked out from the DNA. The sample has roughly 41,000 clones; around 86% are singletons. This TCR was recovered from a woman aged 50 to 60 who had recovered from COVID-19. Sequencing input: PBMCs or T cells enriched from blood (not recorded which).

The CDR3 loop is CASSYWQRQETQYF. The CDR3 DNA sequence: TGTGCCAGCAGTTATTGGCAACGACAAGAGACCCAGTACTTC. The V and J genes are TRBV6-2 or TRBV6-3 and TRBJ2-5, with D hard to call. CDR1 and CDR2 from the germline V gene are MNHEY and SVGEGT. The CDR3 consists of 14 residues. V shed 3 bases and J shed 2 bases, with 10 bases lying between them.